The clone carrying this T cell receptor (beta chain) was seen only a few times. What it binds is unknown. The team produced cDNA through 5'RACE using 10-nucleotide random UMIs. TCRdb re-called the 5' RACE reads through MiXCR, storing one row per CDR3 protein. The table lists more than 45,000 distinct CDR3 sequences, around 3.6% of them singletons. Germline V lookup: CDR1 SEHNR, CDR2 FQNEAQ (reference sequence). This CDR3 comprises 18 residues. The V and J ends lost 0 bases and 4 bases, in that order; junction bases with no gene match: 10. The data were obtained in a study of neurological immune-mediated disorders. Unsorted libraries came from 2 million PBMCs stored at -80 °C. Findings of the study overall: No CDR3 amino acid sequences were shared by expanded clones across subjects, suggesting private repertoires in all groups. None of the features examined (clinical or MRI) was associated with the multiple sclerosis repertoire cluster.

V gene TRBV7-9 combines with J gene TRBJ2-1, with 9 bases matching TRBD2. This sequence was found in a woman in her twenties or thirties with multiple sclerosis. Sequencing was performed on PBMCs. The CDR3 loop reads CASSLAYSPSGVYNEQFF. The CDR3 nucleotides are TGTGCCAGCAGCTTAGCTTATTCTCCTAGCGGGGTTTACAATGAGCAGTTCTTC. Full variable domain (missing parts from reference TRBV7-9 and TRBJ2-1): DTGVSQNPRHKITKRGQNVTFRCDPISEHNRLYWYRQTLGQGPEFLTYFQNEAQLEKSRLLSDRFSAERPKGSFSTLEIQRTEQGDSAMYLCASSLAYSPSGVYNEQFFGPGTRLTVL.